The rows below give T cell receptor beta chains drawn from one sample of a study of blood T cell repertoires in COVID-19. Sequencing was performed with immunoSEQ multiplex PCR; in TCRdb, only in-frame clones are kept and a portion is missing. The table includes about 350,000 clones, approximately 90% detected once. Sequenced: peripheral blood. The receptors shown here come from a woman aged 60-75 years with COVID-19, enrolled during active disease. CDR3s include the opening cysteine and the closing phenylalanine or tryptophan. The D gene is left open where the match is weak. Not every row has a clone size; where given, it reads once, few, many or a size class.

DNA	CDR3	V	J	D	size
TGTGCCAGCAGTGATCTGGCAGGGGGCCAAGCGGGCTATGGCTACACCTTC	CASSDLAGGQAGYGYTF	TRBV2	TRBJ1-2	TRBD1	NA
TGTGCCAGCAGTGAATGGGGGGGCTCGCAGTATTTT	CASSEWGGSQYF	TRBV6-1	TRBJ2-3	NA	NA
TGTGCCAGCAGCCCGGGGACAGGTGGCACTAATGAAAAACTGTTTTTT	CASSPGTGGTNEKLFF	TRBV7-8	TRBJ1-4	TRBD1	NA
TGTGCCAGCAGGCGGGGGGAGACGAACACCGGGGAGCTGTTTTTT	CASRRGETNTGELFF	TRBV11-2	TRBJ2-2	TRBD2	NA
TGCGCCAGCAATTCCCTGACAGGTAACACTGAAGCTTTCTTT	CASNSLTGNTEAFF	TRBV5-1	TRBJ1-1	NA	NA
TGTGCCAGCTCACCACGACAGGCCGAGCAGTTCTTC	CASSPRQAEQFF	TRBV18	TRBJ2-1	NA	NA
TGTGCCAGCAGTTCCTCTTATGAAGCTTTCTTT	CASSSSYEAFF	TRBV6-5	TRBJ1-1	NA	NA
TGTGCCAGCAGTCTGGGGGCTGCTTGGCACGAGCAGTACTTC	CASSLGAAWHEQYF	TRBV27	TRBJ2-7	NA	NA
TGTGCCAGCAGCTTTGAAGGGACAGGGGGAAACACCATATATTTT	CASSFEGTGGNTIYF	TRBV7-2	TRBJ1-3	TRBD1	NA
TGTGCCAGCAGCCGCCGGGAGCAGTTCTTC	CASSRREQFF	TRBV7-9	TRBJ2-1	NA	NA
TGTGCCAGTAGTATGGGCCCGGCTCATGGCTACACCTTC	CASSMGPAHGYTF	TRBV19	TRBJ1-2	NA	NA
TGCGCCAGCAGCCCTAGCGGGGGGACGAACACCGGGGAGCTGTTTTTT	CASSPSGGTNTGELFF	TRBV5-1	TRBJ2-2	TRBD2	NA
TGTGCCAGCAGCTGGGGGGGGGCTAATGAAAAACTGTTTTTT	CASSWGGANEKLFF	TRBV7-2	TRBJ1-4	NA	NA
TGTGCCAGCAGCTTAAGCCGGGCGGGGGGAAACATTCAGTACTTC	CASSLSRAGGNIQYF	TRBV7-2	TRBJ2-4	TRBD2	NA
TGTGCCAGCAGCCCGAAGCGGTGGGCTGCGAACACTGAAGCTTTCTTT	CASSPKRWAANTEAFF	TRBV14	TRBJ1-1	NA	NA
TGTGCCAGCAGTGCCCCAACAGGGGGGGGCATAGGAATACGCGAGCAGTACTTC	CASSAPTGGGIGIREQYF	TRBV28	TRBJ2-7	NA	NA
TGTGCCAGCAGCTTAGCGAGAGCGGGGGGAAACACCGGGGAGCTGTTTTTT	CASSLARAGGNTGELFF	TRBV7-2	TRBJ2-2	TRBD2	NA
TGTGCCAGCAGCAGGACCGGGACTAGCGGGAGAGATGAGCAGTTCTTC	CASSRTGTSGRDEQFF	TRBV21-1	TRBJ2-1	NA	NA
TGCGCCACTTCTCAGGGGGATCTTGGAAACACCATATATTTT	CATSQGDLGNTIYF	TRBV10-1	TRBJ1-3	TRBD1	NA
TGTGCCAGCAGCCAAGCCATTTTCTATGGCTACACCTTC	CASSQAIFYGYTF	TRBV14	TRBJ1-2	NA	once
TGCGCCAGCAGCCCGGCGGGGGGGCCCGTCTATGGCTACACCTTC	CASSPAGGPVYGYTF	TRBV5-1	TRBJ1-2	NA	NA
TGTGCCAGCAGCCCGTATCTAGCGGGGGTGAAAGAGACCCAGTACTTC	CASSPYLAGVKETQYF	TRBV11-1	TRBJ2-5	TRBD2	NA
TGTGCCAGCAGCTTACGTGAAACAGAGGACTCACAGCCCCAGCATTTT	CASSLRETEDSQPQHF	TRBV5-6	TRBJ1-5	NA	NA
TGTGCCAGCAGCTTAGTCCCAGCGGGGGGGCAAAATGAGCAGTTCTTC	CASSLVPAGGQNEQFF	TRBV7-2	TRBJ2-1	TRBD2	NA
TGCGCCAGCAGCCCGACAGGGGTAGTGGGGAACACTGAAGCTTTCTTT	CASSPTGVVGNTEAFF	TRBV4-1	TRBJ1-1	TRBD1	NA
TGTGCCAGCCGTCATAGGGACAGAAATGAAAAACTGTTTTTT	CASRHRDRNEKLFF	TRBV27	TRBJ1-4	TRBD1	NA
TGTGCCACTGCACCGGGACAGGGTACTTCCGAAGCTTTCTTT	CATAPGQGTSEAFF	TRBV24-1	TRBJ1-1	TRBD1	once
TGTGCCAGCAGCCGGGACAGGGCTTATGAAAAACTGTTTTTT	CASSRDRAYEKLFF	TRBV7-8	TRBJ1-4	TRBD1	NA
TGTGCCAGCAGTGCCTTAAGAACAGGGGGGTTCCGAGAGAATGGCTACACCTTC	CASSALRTGGFRENGYTF	TRBV25-1	TRBJ1-2	TRBD1	NA
TGTGCCACCAGCGGGACGACAGGGGGGACTTTCTTT	CATSGTTGGTFF	TRBV24-1	TRBJ1-1	TRBD1	NA
TGTGCCAGCAGCCAAGGTCCGGGACAGCTCACTGAAGCTTTCTTT	CASSQGPGQLTEAFF	TRBV14	TRBJ1-1	TRBD1	NA
TGTGCCAGCAGCTGGTACGGTAGCAATCAGCCCCAGCATTTT	CASSWYGSNQPQHF	TRBV5-6	TRBJ1-5	NA	once
TGTGCCAGTAGTACACAGGGTTTCCAAGAGACCCAGTACTTC	CASSTQGFQETQYF	TRBV19	TRBJ2-5	NA	NA
TGTGCCAGCAGCCAAGTTCCCCCTGGACAGGAAATTTTTAACTATGGCTACACCTTC	CASSQVPPGQEIFNYGYTF	TRBV3-1/TRBV3-2	TRBJ1-2	TRBD1	once
TGTGCCAGCAGCCTTCAGGGGTATAATTCACCCCTCCACTTT	CASSLQGYNSPLHF	TRBV7-3	TRBJ1-6	NA	once
TGTGCCACCAGCAGAGCTCGGGGGGAGAACAATGAGCAGTTCTTC	CATSRARGENNEQFF	TRBV15	TRBJ2-1	TRBD2	NA
TGTGCCAGCAGTAAGGCAGGGGGCCCCAATCAGCCCCAGCATTTT	CASSKAGGPNQPQHF	TRBV6-5	TRBJ1-5	TRBD1	NA
TGTGCCAGCAGCTTCGACAGGAACAATTCACCCCTCCACTTT	CASSFDRNNSPLHF	TRBV11-1	TRBJ1-6	NA	NA
TGTGCCTGCACGTTCAGGGCAGATTCGAACACCGGGGAGCTGTTTTTT	CACTFRADSNTGELFF	TRBV7-9	TRBJ2-2	NA	NA
TGTGCCAGCAGTCATGGGACAGCCAGTCACGAAGCTTTCTTT	CASSHGTASHEAFF	TRBV6-6	TRBJ1-1	TRBD1	NA
TGTGCCAGCTCCTTTACTGCCACTAATGAAAAACTGTTTTTT	CASSFTATNEKLFF	TRBV2	TRBJ1-4	NA	NA
TGTGCCAGCAGGGGGAGGGGACAGGGGTCGTCCGGGGAGCTGTTTTTT	CASRGRGQGSSGELFF	TRBV2	TRBJ2-2	TRBD1	NA
TGTGCCAGCAGTTCACAGGGAGGGTGGAATCAGCCCCAGCATTTT	CASSSQGGWNQPQHF	TRBV6-2/TRBV6-3	TRBJ1-5	NA	NA
TGTGCCAGCAGCAATGGACAAATTCAAGAGACCCAGTACTTC	CASSNGQIQETQYF	TRBV5-4	TRBJ2-5	NA	NA
TGTGCCAGCAGTTCCCTCGGCAGGGGGAAGGCTAATTCACCCCTCCACTTT	CASSSLGRGKANSPLHF	TRBV27	TRBJ1-6	TRBD1	NA
TGTGCCAGCAGTACAGAGCTGGCATATGGCTACACCTTC	CASSTELAYGYTF	TRBV6-5	TRBJ1-2	NA	few
TGTGCCAGCAGGGGGGGGTCAAAAGGTACCGGGGAGCTGTTTTTT	CASRGGSKGTGELFF	TRBV28	TRBJ2-2	TRBD2	NA